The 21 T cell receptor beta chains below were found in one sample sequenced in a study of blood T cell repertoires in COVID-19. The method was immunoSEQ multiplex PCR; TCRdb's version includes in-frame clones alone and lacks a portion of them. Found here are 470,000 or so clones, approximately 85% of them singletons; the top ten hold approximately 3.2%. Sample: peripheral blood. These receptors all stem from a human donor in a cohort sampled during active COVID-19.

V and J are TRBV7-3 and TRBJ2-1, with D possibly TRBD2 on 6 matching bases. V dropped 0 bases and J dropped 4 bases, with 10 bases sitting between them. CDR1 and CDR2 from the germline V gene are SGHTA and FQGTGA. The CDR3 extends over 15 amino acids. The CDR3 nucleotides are TGTGCCAGCAGCTTAACAGGGGACTTATACAATGAGCAGTTCTTC. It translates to CASSLTGDLYNEQFF.

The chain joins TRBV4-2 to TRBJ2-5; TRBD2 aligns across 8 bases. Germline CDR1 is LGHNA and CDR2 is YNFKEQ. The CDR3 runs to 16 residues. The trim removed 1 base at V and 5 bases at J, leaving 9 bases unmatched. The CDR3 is CASSQVSGLGGETQYF. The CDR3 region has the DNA TGTGCCAGCAGCCAAGTCTCGGGACTAGGAGGGGAGACCCAGTACTTC.

The CDR3 is CASTTGSGSYEQYF. CDR3 in DNA: TGCGCCAGCACCACCGGCAGCGGCTCCTACGAGCAGTACTTC. The chain combines TRBV5-1 with TRBJ2-7; D perhaps matches TRBD2 (5 bases). V was shortened by 6 bases and J by 0 bases, with 13 bases between the two germline ends. Germline CDR1 and CDR2: SGHRS and YFSETQ. This CDR3 comprises 14 residues.

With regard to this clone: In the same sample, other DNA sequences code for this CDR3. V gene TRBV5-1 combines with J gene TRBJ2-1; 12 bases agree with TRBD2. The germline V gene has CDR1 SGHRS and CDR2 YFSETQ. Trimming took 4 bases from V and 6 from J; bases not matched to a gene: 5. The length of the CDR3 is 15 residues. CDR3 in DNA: TGCGCCAGCAGCCCGACTAGCGGGGGCACCAATGAGCAGTTCTTC. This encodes CASSPTSGGTNEQFF. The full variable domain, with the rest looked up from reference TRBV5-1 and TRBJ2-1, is KAGVTQTPRYLIKTRGQQVTLSCSPISGHRSVSWYQQTPGQGLQFLFEYFSETQRNKGNFPGRFSGRQFSNSRSEMNVSTLELGDSALYLCASSPTSGGTNEQFFGPGTRLTVL.

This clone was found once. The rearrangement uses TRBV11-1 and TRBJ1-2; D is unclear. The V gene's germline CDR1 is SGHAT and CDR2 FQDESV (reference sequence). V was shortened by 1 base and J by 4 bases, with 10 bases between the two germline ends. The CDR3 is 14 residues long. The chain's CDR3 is CASSLGNSLYGYTF. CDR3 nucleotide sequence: TGTGCCAGCAGCTTAGGAAACAGTCTCTATGGCTACACCTTC. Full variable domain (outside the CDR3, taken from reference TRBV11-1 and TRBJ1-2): EAEVAQSPRYKITEKSQAVAFWCDPISGHATLYWYRQILGQGPELLVQFQDESVVDDSQLPKDRFSAERLKGVDSTLKIQPAELGDSAMYLCASSLGNSLYGYTFGSGTRLTVV.

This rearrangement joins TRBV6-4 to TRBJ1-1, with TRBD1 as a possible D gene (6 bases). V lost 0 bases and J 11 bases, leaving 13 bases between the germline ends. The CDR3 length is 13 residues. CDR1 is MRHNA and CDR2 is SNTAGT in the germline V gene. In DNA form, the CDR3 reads TGTGCCAGCAGTGACTCGAGGGGGGGTCTTGCTTTCTTT. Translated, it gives CASSDSRGGLAFF.

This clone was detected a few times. This chain's CDR3 is CASRTIRGTEAFF. DNA of the CDR3: TGTGCCAGCAGGACGATCAGGGGGACTGAAGCTTTCTTT. The gene calls are TRBV27 and TRBJ1-1; 7 positions match TRBD1. CDR1 MNHEY and CDR2 SMNVEV come from the germline V gene (reference sequence). The ends lost 6 bases at V and 5 bases at J; junction bases unmatched: 6. The CDR3 loop spans 13 amino acids.

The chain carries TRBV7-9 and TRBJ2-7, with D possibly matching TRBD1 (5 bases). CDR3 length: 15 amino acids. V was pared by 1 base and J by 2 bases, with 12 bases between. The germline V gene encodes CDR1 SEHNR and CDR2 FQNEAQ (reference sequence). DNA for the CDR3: TGTGCCAGCAGCTTAGTCCTAGGGGCGACCTACGAGCAGTACTTC. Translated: CASSLVLGATYEQYF.

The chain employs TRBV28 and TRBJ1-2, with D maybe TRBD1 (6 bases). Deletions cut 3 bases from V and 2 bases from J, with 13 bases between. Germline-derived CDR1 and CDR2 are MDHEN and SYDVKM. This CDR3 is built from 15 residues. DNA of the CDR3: TGTGCCAGCAGTTTTAGTGGACAGCAAAACTATGGCTACACCTTC. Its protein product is CASSFSGQQNYGYTF.

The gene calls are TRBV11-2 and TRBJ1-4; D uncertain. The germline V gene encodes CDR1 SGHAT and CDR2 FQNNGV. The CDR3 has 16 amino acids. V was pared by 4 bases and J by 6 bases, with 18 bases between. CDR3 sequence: CASSSGPSGSDEKLFF. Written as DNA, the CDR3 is TGTGCCAGCAGCTCCGGTCCCTCAGGTTCGGATGAAAAACTGTTTTTT.

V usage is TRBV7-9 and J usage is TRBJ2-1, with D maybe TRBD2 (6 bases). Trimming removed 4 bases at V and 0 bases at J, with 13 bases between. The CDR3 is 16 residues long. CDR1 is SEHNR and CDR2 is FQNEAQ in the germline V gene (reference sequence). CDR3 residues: CASSSQTRGSYNEQFF. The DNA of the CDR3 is TGTGCCAGCAGCTCGCAGACTAGGGGCTCCTACAATGAGCAGTTCTTC.

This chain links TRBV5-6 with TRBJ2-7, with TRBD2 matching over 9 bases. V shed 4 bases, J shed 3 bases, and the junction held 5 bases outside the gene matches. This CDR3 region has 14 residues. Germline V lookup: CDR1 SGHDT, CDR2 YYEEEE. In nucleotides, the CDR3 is TGTGCCAGCAGCCGGACTAGCGCTTACTACGAGCAGTACTTC. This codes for CASSRTSAYYEQYF.

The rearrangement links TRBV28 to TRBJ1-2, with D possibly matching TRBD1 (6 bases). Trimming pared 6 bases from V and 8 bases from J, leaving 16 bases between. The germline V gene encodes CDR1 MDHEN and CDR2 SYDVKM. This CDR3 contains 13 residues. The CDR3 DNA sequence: TGTGCCAGCAGCCGCCCTTTGGGACACGGCTACACCTTC. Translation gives CASSRPLGHGYTF.

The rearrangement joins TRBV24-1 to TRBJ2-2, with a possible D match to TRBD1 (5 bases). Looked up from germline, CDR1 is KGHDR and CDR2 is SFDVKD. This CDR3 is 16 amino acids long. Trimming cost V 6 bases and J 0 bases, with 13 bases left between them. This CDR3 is CATSTGYAPNTGELFF. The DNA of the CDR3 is TGTGCCACCAGTACAGGTTACGCACCGAACACCGGGGAGCTGTTTTTT.

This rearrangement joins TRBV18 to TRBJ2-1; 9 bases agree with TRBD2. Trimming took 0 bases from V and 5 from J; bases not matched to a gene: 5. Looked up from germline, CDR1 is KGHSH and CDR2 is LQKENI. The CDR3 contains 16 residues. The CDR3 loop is CASSPPSIAGDNEQFF. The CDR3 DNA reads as TGTGCCAGCTCACCACCGTCGATAGCGGGGGACAATGAGCAGTTCTTC.

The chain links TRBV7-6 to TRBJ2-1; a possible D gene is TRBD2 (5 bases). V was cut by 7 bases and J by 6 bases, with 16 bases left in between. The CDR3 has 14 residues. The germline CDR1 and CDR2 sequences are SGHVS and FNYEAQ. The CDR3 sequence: CASTQRSSSNEQFF. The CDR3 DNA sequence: TGTGCCAGCACCCAGCGGTCTAGCAGCAATGAGCAGTTCTTC.

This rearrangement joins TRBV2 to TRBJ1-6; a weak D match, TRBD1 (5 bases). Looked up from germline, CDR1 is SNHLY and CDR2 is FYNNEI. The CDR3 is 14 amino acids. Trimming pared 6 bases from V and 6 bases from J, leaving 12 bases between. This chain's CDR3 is CASRAGPPNSPLHF. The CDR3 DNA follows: TGTGCCAGCAGGGCGGGACCGCCTAATTCACCCCTCCACTTT.

The CDR3 here is CASSSIAGGDTGELFF. CDR3 in DNA: TGTGCCAGCAGCTCTATAGCGGGAGGGGACACCGGGGAGCTGTTTTTT. V gene TRBV5-4 combines with J gene TRBJ2-2, with 11 bases lining up with TRBD2. Trimming took 3 bases from V and 3 from J; bases not matched to a gene: 4. Germline-derived CDR1 and CDR2 are SGHNT and YYREEE (reference sequence). The CDR3 loop spans 16 amino acids.

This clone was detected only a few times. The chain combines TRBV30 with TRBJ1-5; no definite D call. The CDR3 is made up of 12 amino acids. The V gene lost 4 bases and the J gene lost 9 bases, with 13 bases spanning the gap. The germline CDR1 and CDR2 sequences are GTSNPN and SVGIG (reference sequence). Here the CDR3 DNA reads TGTGCCTGGAAGTCCCTACGGGGGCCCCAGCATTTT. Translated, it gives CAWKSLRGPQHF.

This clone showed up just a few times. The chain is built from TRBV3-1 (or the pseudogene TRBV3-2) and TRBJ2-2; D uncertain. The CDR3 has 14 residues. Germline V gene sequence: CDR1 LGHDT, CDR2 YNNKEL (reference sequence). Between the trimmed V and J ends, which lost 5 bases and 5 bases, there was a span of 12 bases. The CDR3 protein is CASSTLGGTGELFF. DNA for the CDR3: TGTGCCAGCAGCACCCTAGGCGGAACCGGGGAGCTGTTTTTT.

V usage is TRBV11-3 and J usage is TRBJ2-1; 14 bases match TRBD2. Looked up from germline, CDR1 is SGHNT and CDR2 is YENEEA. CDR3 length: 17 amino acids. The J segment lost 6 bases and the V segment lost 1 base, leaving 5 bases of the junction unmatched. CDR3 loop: CASSLGLGLAGVNEQFF. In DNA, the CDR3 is TGTGCCAGCAGCTTAGGCTTGGGACTAGCGGGAGTCAATGAGCAGTTCTTC. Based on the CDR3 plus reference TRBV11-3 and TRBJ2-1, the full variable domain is EAGVVQSPRYKIIEKKQPVAFWCNPISGHNTLYWYLQNLGQGPELLIRYENEEAVDDSQLPKDRFSAERLKGVDSTLKIQPAELGDSAVYLCASSLGLGLAGVNEQFFGPGTRLTVL.